This passage covers 30 T cell receptor beta chains from one sample sequenced in a study of blood T cell repertoires in COVID-19. Sequencing used immunoSEQ multiplex PCR; TCRdb keeps in-frame clones, though not all of them. Altogether about 200,000 clones are present, roughly 82% being singletons, with the ten largest covering about 5%. Sequencing was done on a sample of PBMCs or T cells enriched from blood (not recorded which). All receptors derive from a woman aged 55-70 years with acute COVID-19.

The chain recombines TRBV5-1 with TRBJ1-1, with 7 bases lining up with TRBD1. This CDR3 comprises 14 residues. The junction had 7 bases not matched to a gene; V was cut back by 4 bases and J by 4 bases. Germline V gives CDR1 SGHRS, CDR2 YFSETQ. CDR3 DNA sequence: TGCGCCAGCAGCCCACAGGACAGGTCCACTGAAGCTTTCTTT. Protein sequence: CASSPQDRSTEAFF. The full variable domain, in which reference TRBV5-1 and TRBJ1-1 provide the parts outside the CDR3, is KAGVTQTPRYLIKTRGQQVTLSCSPISGHRSVSWYQQTPGQGLQFLFEYFSETQRNKGNFPGRFSGRQFSNSRSEMNVSTLELGDSALYLCASSPQDRSTEAFFGQGTRLTVV.

This chain connects TRBV4-1 to TRBJ1-1, with D uncertain. The ends were cut back, 1 base at V and 3 bases at J, with 6 bases in the middle. Germline CDR1 is MGHRA and CDR2 is YSYEKL. CDR3 length: 13 amino acids. The CDR3 protein is CASSQGADTEAFF. The DNA of the CDR3 is TGCGCCAGCAGCCAAGGGGCAGACACTGAAGCTTTCTTT.

The J gene is TRBJ2-4, the V gene TRBV3-1 (or the pseudogene TRBV3-2), with 7 bases identical to TRBD2. Germline values: CDR1 LGHDT, CDR2 YNNKEL (reference sequence). Trimming removed 4 bases from V and 8 bases from J; junction bases left unmatched: 11. The CDR3 is 15 amino acids. The CDR3 bases are TGTGCCAGCAGCCCGAGTAGGGAGGGGTTGCACATTCAGTACTTC. Its protein is CASSPSREGLHIQYF.

The chain recombines TRBV7-2 with TRBJ2-3; 7 bases line up with TRBD2. This CDR3 contains 16 residues. Trimming cost V 5 bases and J 0 bases; bases outside gene matches: 8. Per the germline V gene, CDR1 is SGHTA and CDR2 is FQGNSA. The CDR3 spells CASSPSLARSTDTQYF. The CDR3 nucleotides are TGTGCCAGCAGCCCCTCACTAGCGAGGAGCACAGATACGCAGTATTTT.

This clone was counted ten times or more. This sequence joins TRBV6-2 or TRBV6-3 and TRBJ2-7; 7 nucleotides match TRBD2. Trimming cost V 2 bases and J 6 bases; bases outside gene matches: 7. The CDR3 is 14 residues long. From germline, CDR1 is MNHEY and CDR2 SVGEGT. DNA for the CDR3: TGTGCCAGCAGTTACAACCGGGGGGAGGGCGAGCAGTACGTC. This sequence encodes CASSYNRGEGEQYV.

V is TRBV7-8 and J is TRBJ2-7; TRBD1 matches 7 bases. Germline assignment: CDR1 SGHVS and CDR2 FQNEAQ. This CDR3 spans 14 amino acids. The ends lost 6 bases at V and 3 bases at J; junction bases unmatched: 8. CDR3 region: CASRLRTGVYEQYF. In DNA, the CDR3 is TGTGCCAGCAGACTCCGAACAGGGGTCTACGAGCAGTACTTC. Using reference TRBV7-8 and TRBJ2-7 for the parts outside the CDR3, the full variable domain is GAGVSQSPRYKVAKRGQDVALRCDPISGHVSLFWYQQALGQGPEFLTYFQNEAQLDKSGLPSDRFFAERPEGSVSTLKIQRTQQEDSAVYLCASRLRTGVYEQYFGPGTRLTVT.

The rearrangement joins TRBV27 to TRBJ2-2; D unresolved. The CDR3 runs 12 residues. V lost 5 bases to trimming and J lost 5 bases, with 6 bases between them. Germline assignment: CDR1 MNHEY and CDR2 SMNVEV (reference sequence). The CDR3 spells CASSPLTGELFF. The CDR3 nucleotides are TGTGCCAGCAGTCCGTTAACCGGGGAGCTGTTTTTT.

This clone has a count of ten or more. The chain uses TRBV9 and TRBJ2-1, with TRBD2 matching 8 bases. Losses at the gene ends were 4 bases for V and 0 bases for J; bases not matched to a gene: 6. CDR1 SGDLS and CDR2 YYNGEE come from the germline V gene. CDR3 length: 16 residues. CDR3 amino acids: CASSPGGGSSYNEQFF. The DNA for the CDR3 is TGTGCCAGCAGCCCCGGGGGGGGGAGCTCCTACAATGAGCAGTTCTTC.

The J gene is TRBJ1-2, the V gene TRBV7-2, with 9 bases lining up with TRBD1. The V gene end was trimmed by 5 bases and the J gene end by 5 bases; junction bases not matched to a gene: 6. Looked up from germline, CDR1 is SGHTA and CDR2 is FQGNSA. This CDR3 spans 14 amino acids. Here the CDR3 DNA reads TGTGCCAGCAGCCGGGACAGGGTGAATTATGGCTACACCTTC. Its protein is CASSRDRVNYGYTF.

This clone was seen just once. V gene TRBV3-1 (or the pseudogene TRBV3-2) combines with J gene TRBJ1-4, with a weak D call TRBD1 (6 bases). V was cut by 3 bases and J by 3 bases, with 11 bases left in between. The germline CDR1 and CDR2 sequences are LGHDT and YNNKEL (reference sequence). The CDR3 runs to 15 residues. The CDR3 DNA reads TGTGCCAGCAGCCAGCTTACAGGGCCTAATGAAAAACTGTTTTTT. Translating gives CASSQLTGPNEKLFF.

This chain joins TRBV11-3 and TRBJ2-2, with 10 nucleotides matching TRBD1. The V gene's germline CDR1 is SGHNT and CDR2 YENEEA. V lost 5 bases, J lost 4 bases, and 1 base stayed unmatched. CDR3 length: 14 residues. The CDR3 DNA reads as TGTGCCAGCAGCGGGACAGGGGCCACCGGGGAGCTGTTTTTT. This sequence encodes CASSGTGATGELFF.

This clone showed up just once. The DNA is left out, because the CDR3 cannot be placed on it with certainty; the CDR3 is given as TCRdb lists it. The J gene is TRBJ1-5, the V gene TRBV12-1; the listed D gene, TRBD1, was not tested against the DNA. TRBV12-1 is given as a pseudogene. The CDR3 is 16 amino acids long, termini counted. CDR3 protein: CASSFGQGSVHQPQHF.

This chain connects TRBV7-2 to TRBJ2-1, with D perhaps TRBD2 (6 bases). This CDR3 region has 15 residues. Between the trimmed V and J ends, which lost 2 bases and 5 bases, there was a span of 13 bases. CDR1 and CDR2 (germline): SGHTA, FQGNSA. The CDR3 DNA follows: TGTGCCAGCAGCTTAAGCGCGGAGCGGGACAATGAGCAGTTCTTC. Its protein is CASSLSAERDNEQFF.

This clone came up once. The rearrangement joins TRBV2 to TRBJ2-7; maybe TRBD1 (6 bases). Germline V CDR1 and CDR2: SNHLY, FYNNEI. V dropped 11 bases and J dropped 6 bases, with 20 bases sitting between them. The CDR3 totals 13 residues. This chain's CDR3 is CAAYGQGNSEQYF. Written as DNA, the CDR3 is TGTGCCGCATATGGCCAGGGGAATTCCGAGCAGTACTTC.

The rearrangement uses TRBV12-3 or TRBV12-4 and TRBJ2-2; 8 bases agree with TRBD2. This CDR3 has 13 residues. V lost 4 bases to trimming and J lost 7 bases; unmatched junction nucleotides: 2. CDR3 nucleotide sequence: TGTGCCAGCAGTTACAGCGGGAGCGGGGAGCTGTTTTTT. Amino acids: CASSYSGSGELFF.

The chain couples TRBV5-1 to TRBJ1-2, with 8 positions matching TRBD1. The CDR3 spans 18 residues. V shed 0 bases and J 0 bases; nucleotides not matched to a gene: 10. The germline V gene encodes CDR1 SGHRS and CDR2 YFSETQ. The CDR3: CASSLGGTGDLSNYGYTF. In DNA, the CDR3 is TGCGCCAGCAGCTTGGGAGGGACAGGCGACCTATCTAACTATGGCTACACCTTC.

The chain carries TRBV24-1 and TRBJ1-2; D is uncertain. There are 11 residues in the CDR3. The germline V gene encodes CDR1 KGHDR and CDR2 SFDVKD. The V end lost 5 bases, the J end lost 7 bases, and 7 bases lay between the germline ends. CDR3 sequence reads: CATSAGVGYTF. DNA for the CDR3: TGTGCCACCAGTGCCGGGGTTGGCTACACCTTC.

V usage is TRBV5-1 and J usage is TRBJ2-6; 9 nucleotides align to TRBD1. This CDR3 spans 16 amino acids. V dropped 4 bases and J dropped 0; count of bases not matched to a gene: 2. CDR1 is SGHRS, CDR2 YFSETQ, per germline. The CDR3 loop is CASSVTGGSGANVLTF. The CDR3 DNA follows: TGCGCCAGCAGCGTGACAGGGGGCTCTGGGGCCAACGTCCTGACTTTC.

This chain connects TRBV4-3 to TRBJ2-1; 9 bases are shared with TRBD2. Unmatched junction bases numbered 8, after V lost 1 base and J lost 4 bases. Germline V gene sequence: CDR1 LGHNA, CDR2 YSLEER. The CDR3 is made up of 17 amino acids. CDR3 in DNA: TGCGCCAGCAGCCAAGGGCCCGAAGCGGGAGGATACAATGAGCAGTTCTTC. It encodes CASSQGPEAGGYNEQFF.

This clone was picked up one time. The genes are TRBV16 and TRBJ1-6; D not resolved. The V gene lost 0 bases and the J gene lost 5 bases, with 11 bases spanning the gap. CDR3 size: 16 residues. Germline assignment: CDR1 KGHSY and CDR2 FQNENV. CDR3 loop: CASSQSVLNDNSPLHF. The CDR3, as DNA: TGTGCCAGCAGCCAATCCGTCCTAAACGATAATTCACCCCTCCACTTT.

The chain carries TRBV29-1 and TRBJ2-6; D perhaps matches TRBD2 (6 bases). The germline V gene has CDR1 SQVTM and CDR2 ANQGSEA. V was trimmed by 1 base and J by 2 bases, leaving 12 bases between them. The CDR3 extends over 16 amino acids. This CDR3 reads CSVEGYGSPGANVLTF. The CDR3 DNA reads as TGCAGCGTTGAAGGTTACGGGAGCCCTGGGGCCAACGTCCTGACTTTC.

This clone was counted only a few times. This sequence joins TRBV4-1 and TRBJ1-1; 10 nucleotides match TRBD1. CDR1 and CDR2 from the germline V gene are MGHRA and YSYEKL. This CDR3 region has 13 residues. Trimming removed 7 bases from V and 6 bases from J; junction bases left unmatched: 5. CDR3 in DNA: TGCGCCAGCATGGACAGGGGGGGAGCTGAAGCTTTCTTT. Translated, it gives CASMDRGGAEAFF.

In its sample, this clone was seen a few times. The gene calls are TRBV5-1 and TRBJ2-2; 13 nucleotides line up with TRBD2. CDR1 and CDR2 from the germline V gene are SGHRS and YFSETQ. The CDR3 is 18 residues long. The junction had 5 bases not matched to a gene; V was cut back by 3 bases and J by 0 bases. For the CDR3, the DNA is TGCGCCAGCAGCTCGGCCGGGACTAGCGGGGCGAACACCGGGGAGCTGTTTTTT. Residues: CASSSAGTSGANTGELFF.

The rearrangement uses TRBV3-1 (or the pseudogene TRBV3-2) and TRBJ1-1, with TRBD1 identical over 7 bases. This CDR3 contains 14 residues. J lost 7 bases, V lost 4 bases, and 9 bases had no gene match. The germline V gene encodes CDR1 LGHDT and CDR2 YNNKEL (reference sequence). In DNA form, the CDR3 reads TGTGCCAGCAGCCTGCGACAGGGTAGAGATGAAGCTTTCTTT. Protein product: CASSLRQGRDEAFF.

This chain joins TRBV19 and TRBJ1-2; 8 nucleotides agree with TRBD1. With V trimmed by 6 bases and J by 7 bases, 13 bases remained unmatched. The germline gives CDR1 LNHDA, CDR2 SQIVND (reference sequence). This CDR3 is 15 amino acids long. CDR3 DNA sequence: TGTGCCAGTAGCGCCTTTGGCCAGGGGGCCACTGGCTACACCTTC. This encodes CASSAFGQGATGYTF.

The chain carries TRBV6-2 or TRBV6-3 and TRBJ2-3, with 9 bases matching TRBD2. Trimming cost V 6 bases and J 4 bases; bases outside gene matches: 8. The CDR3 is 15 amino acids. Germline CDR1 and CDR2: MNHEY and SVGEGT. CDR3 loop: CASRPQREASDTQYF. The CDR3 DNA sequence: TGTGCCAGCAGACCTCAGCGGGAGGCATCAGATACGCAGTATTTT.

This chain uses TRBV29-1 with TRBJ2-4; D is perhaps TRBD2 (5 bases). V was shortened by 5 bases and J by 0 bases, with 26 bases between the two germline ends. CDR1 and CDR2 (germline): SQVTM, ANQGSEA. The CDR3 totals 19 residues. DNA of the CDR3: TGCAGCGTTTCCCGAGAGGGAAGGTCACTTACCCTAGCCAAAAACATTCAGTACTTC. Its translation is CSVSREGRSLTLAKNIQYF.

The gene calls are TRBV30 and TRBJ1-6; TRBD1 agrees at 8 bases. The CDR3 covers 16 residues. J gave up 4 bases and V 2 bases, and 7 bases lay outside the gene matches. Germline loops: CDR1 GTSNPN, CDR2 SVGIG (reference sequence). CDR3 loop: CAWSLPGGFYNSPLHF. DNA for the CDR3: TGTGCCTGGAGTCTCCCAGGGGGCTTTTATAATTCACCCCTCCACTTT.

The rearrangement links TRBV30 to TRBJ1-2, with no clear D. CDR1 is GTSNPN and CDR2 is SVGIG in the germline V gene (reference sequence). The CDR3 covers 12 residues. Trimming removed 0 bases from V and 6 bases from J, with 8 bases in between. The CDR3 is CAWSVSENGYTF. DNA for the CDR3: TGTGCCTGGAGTGTATCGGAGAATGGCTACACCTTC.

This chain joins TRBV10-3 and TRBJ2-1; no reliable D call. Trimming removed 3 bases from V and 4 bases from J, with 10 bases in between. Germline CDR1 reads ENHRY; CDR2 reads SYGVKD. This CDR3 comprises 14 residues. CDR3 sequence (DNA): TGTGCCATCAGTGAAATAGCCTTATACAATGAGCAGTTCTTC. Translation: CAISEIALYNEQFF.